The present TCR beta chain was sequenced within a study of T cells in Graves' hyperthyroidism and ophthalmopathy. Study-wide results and caveats: A model built on 13 V-J features separated ophthalmopathy from stable hyperthyroidism. Blood held most thyroid clonotypes expanded above 0.001 frequency.

The CDR3 totals 12 residues. V was trimmed by 8 bases and J by 3 bases, leaving 13 bases between them. Germline loops: CDR1 SQVTM, CDR2 ANQGSEA. This clonotype came up many times. Its antigen remains unknown. Authors of the study amplified TCR beta CDR3 regions from RNA transcripts. An initial round of RT-PCR targeting the TCR CDR3 relied on the HTBI primer set. From the multiplex PCR reads, TCRdb called clonotypes with MiXCR, one entry per CDR3 protein. Here the sample spans some 600,000 distinct CDR3 sequences, about half being singletons. Orbital computed tomography, thyroid ultrasound, serum thyroxine and TRAb, and clinical symptoms together informed the diagnoses.

Specimen: peripheral blood or thyroid tissue (not recorded which). J is TRBJ1-1 and V is TRBV29-1; tentatively, D is TRBD1 (5 bases). The receptor's source is a woman aged 18-29 years with Graves' hyperthyroidism. The CDR3 region is CSMGRLDTEAFF. In DNA, the CDR3 is TGCAGCATGGGACGGTTGGACACTGAAGCTTTCTTT. Based on the CDR3 plus reference TRBV29-1 and TRBJ1-1, the full variable domain is SAVISQKPSRDICQRGTSLTIQCQVDSQVTMMFWYRQQPGQSLTLIATANQGSEATYESGFVIDKFPISRPNLTFSTLTVSNMSPEDSSIYLCSMGRLDTEAFFGQGTRLTVV.